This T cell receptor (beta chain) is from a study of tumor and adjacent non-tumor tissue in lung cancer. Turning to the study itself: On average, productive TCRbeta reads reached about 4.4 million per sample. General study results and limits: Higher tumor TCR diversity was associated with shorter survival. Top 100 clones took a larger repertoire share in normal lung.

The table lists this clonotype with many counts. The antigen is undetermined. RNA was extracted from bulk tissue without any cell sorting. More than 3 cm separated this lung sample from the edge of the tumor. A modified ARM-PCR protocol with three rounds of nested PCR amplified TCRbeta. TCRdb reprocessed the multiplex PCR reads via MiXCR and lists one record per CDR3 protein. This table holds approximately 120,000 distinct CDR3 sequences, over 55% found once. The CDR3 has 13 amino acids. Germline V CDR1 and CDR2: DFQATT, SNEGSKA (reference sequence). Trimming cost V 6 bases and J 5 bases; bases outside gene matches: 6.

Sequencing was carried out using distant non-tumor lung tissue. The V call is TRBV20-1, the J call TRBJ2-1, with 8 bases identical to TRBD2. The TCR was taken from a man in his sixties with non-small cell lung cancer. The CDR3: CSAPTSANNEQFF. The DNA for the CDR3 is TGCAGTGCACCGACTAGCGCCAACAATGAGCAGTTCTTC.